This T cell receptor beta chain was retrieved from a study of T cells in Graves' hyperthyroidism and ophthalmopathy. It was RNA transcripts that yielded the amplified TCR beta CDR3 regions. RT-PCR in the first round (using the HTBI primer set) targeted the TCR CDR3. TCRdb passed the multiplex PCR reads through MiXCR, listing each CDR3 protein once. The table includes fewer than 350,000 distinct CDR3 sequences, roughly 19% detected once. Ten or more counts support this clonotype. The sequence came from a man in his fifties or sixties with Graves' ophthalmopathy. Sequenced material: blood.

CDR3 nucleotide sequence: TGTGCCAGCAGCTCGGGACAGGACTGGAATCAGCCCCAGCATTTT. Amino acid sequence: CASSSGQDWNQPQHF. V usage is TRBV28 and J usage is TRBJ1-5; 8 bases agree with TRBD1. The CDR3 has 15 amino acids. Germline V gene sequence: CDR1 MDHEN, CDR2 SYDVKM. The J segment lost 4 bases and the V segment lost 6 bases, leaving 8 bases of the junction unmatched.